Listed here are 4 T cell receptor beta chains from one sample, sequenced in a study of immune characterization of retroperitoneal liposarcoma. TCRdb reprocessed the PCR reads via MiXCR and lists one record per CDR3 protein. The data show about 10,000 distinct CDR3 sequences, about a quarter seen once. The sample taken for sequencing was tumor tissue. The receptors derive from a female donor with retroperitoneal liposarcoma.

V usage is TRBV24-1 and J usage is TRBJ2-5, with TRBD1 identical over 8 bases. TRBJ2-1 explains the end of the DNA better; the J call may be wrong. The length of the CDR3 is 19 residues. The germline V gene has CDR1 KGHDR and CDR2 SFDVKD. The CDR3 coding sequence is TGTGCCACCAGTGATTCCGGCAGGGGGCCCTCCGGACCCAACAATGAGCAGTTCTTC. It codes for CATSDSGRGPSGPNNEQFF.

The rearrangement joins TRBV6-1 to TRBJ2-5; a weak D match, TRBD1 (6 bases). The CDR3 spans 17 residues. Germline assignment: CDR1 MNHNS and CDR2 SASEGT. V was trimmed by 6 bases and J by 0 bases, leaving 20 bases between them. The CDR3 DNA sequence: TGTGCCAGCAGCCGAATTCCGGGACACGAGAACCAAGAGACCCAGTACTTC. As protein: CASSRIPGHENQETQYF.

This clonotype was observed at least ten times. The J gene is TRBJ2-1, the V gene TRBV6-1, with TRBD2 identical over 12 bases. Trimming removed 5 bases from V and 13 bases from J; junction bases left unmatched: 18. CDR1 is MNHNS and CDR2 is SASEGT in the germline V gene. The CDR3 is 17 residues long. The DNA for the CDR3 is TGTGCCAGCAGTCGACGTACGGGACTAGCGGGCCAAGAGACCCAGTTCTTC. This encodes CASSRRTGLAGQETQFF.

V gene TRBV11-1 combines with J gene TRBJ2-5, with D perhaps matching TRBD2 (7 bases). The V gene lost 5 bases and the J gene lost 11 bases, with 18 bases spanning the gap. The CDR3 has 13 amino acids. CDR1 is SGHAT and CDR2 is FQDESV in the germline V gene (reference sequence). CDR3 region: CASSTPGGNEQYF. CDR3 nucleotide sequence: TGTGCCAGCAGCACCCCGGGGGGCAATGAGCAGTACTTC.